A single T cell receptor (beta chain) is shown here with its context. This record comes from a study of blood T cell repertoires in COVID-19. Study information: The analysed material was cDNA or gDNA that came from T cells, B-cell-depleted T cells, or PBMCs.

In the source study's methods: It was from reference gene primer amplification that nucleated cell counts were estimated. The assay was immunoSEQ multiplex PCR, and TCRdb's table has in-frame clones only and misses some. V and J calls and clone size are copied from that table; D and trimming were computed from the DNA. The data contain about 300,000 clones, about 90% of them seen just once; the ten biggest clones take up about 2%. The CDR3 has 15 residues. Germline V CDR1 and CDR2: MNHEY, SVGAGI. V lost 7 bases and J lost 4, with 19 bases in between. This TCR was recovered from a man between 18 and 35 years old with active or convalescent COVID-19. The genes are TRBV6-5 and TRBJ1-1; maybe TRBD1 (6 bases). The sample taken for sequencing was peripheral blood. The CDR3 DNA follows: TGTGCCAGCACCCGGGCCCCTGAGGGGGTCACTGAAGCTTTCTTT. The encoded protein is CASTRAPEGVTEAFF.